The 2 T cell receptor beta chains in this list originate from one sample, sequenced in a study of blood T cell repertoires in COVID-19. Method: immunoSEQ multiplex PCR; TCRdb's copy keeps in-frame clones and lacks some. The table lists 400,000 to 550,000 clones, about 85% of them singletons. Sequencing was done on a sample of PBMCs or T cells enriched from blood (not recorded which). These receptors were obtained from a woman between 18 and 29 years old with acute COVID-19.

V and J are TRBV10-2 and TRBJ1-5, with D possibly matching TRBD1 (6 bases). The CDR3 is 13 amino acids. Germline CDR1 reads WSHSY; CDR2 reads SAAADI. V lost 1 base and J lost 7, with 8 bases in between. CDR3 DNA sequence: TGCGCCAGCAGTGAGTTGGGACAACAGCCCCAGCATTTT. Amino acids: CASSELGQQPQHF.

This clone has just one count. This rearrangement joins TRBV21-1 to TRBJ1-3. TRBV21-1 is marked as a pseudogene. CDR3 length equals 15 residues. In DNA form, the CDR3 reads TGTGCCAGCAGCCCCCGATCGGGTAATGGAAACACCATATATTTT. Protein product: CASSPRSGNGNTIYF.